This is a list of T cell receptor beta chains from one sample in a study of T cells after yellow fever vaccination. TCRdb analysed the 5' RACE reads with MiXCR anew, one entry per CDR3 protein. The table shows 200,000 to 300,000 distinct CDR3 sequences, with more than 3.5% occurring only once. The sequencing here drew on PBMCs, taken 15 days after the yellow fever booster vaccination. The receptor set was obtained from a man younger than 35 who received the YFV17D yellow fever vaccine. Each CDR3 is given without its conserved first and last residue. A D gene is named only where the DNA matches it firmly. Part of the rows lack a size; the others show once, few, many or a class for expanded clones.

j_call d_call clone_size v_call cdr3_aa
TRBJ1-5 . many TRBV7-2 ASSDRQNQPQH
TRBJ1-1 . once TRBV4-1 ASSQGTTTGAEAF
TRBJ2-5 TRBD1 . TRBV24-1 ATSDGQGEHPIY
TRBJ1-5 . . TRBV19 ASSTTAYSNQPQH
TRBJ2-7 . . TRBV7-9 ASSYHRGGGEQY
TRBJ2-5 TRBD1 many TRBV14 ASSHGEPNRGETQY
TRBJ1-2 . many TRBV29-1 SFSYGYT
TRBJ2-5 TRBD2 few TRBV11-2 ASSPGTSGRQETQY
TRBJ2-5 . many TRBV5-6 ASSLAGLLGETQY
TRBJ2-2 . . TRBV5-4 ASSRTGANTGELF
TRBJ1-5 . many TRBV7-2 ASSPRDSGNQPQH
TRBJ2-3 . many TRBV12-3/TRBV12-4 ASRPSTDTQY
TRBJ2-7 . many TRBV29-1 SVVGENYEQY
TRBJ1-1 TRBD1 . TRBV6-5 ASSFRQGFTEAF
TRBJ1-5 . many TRBV4-1 ASSEGNQPQH
TRBJ2-1 TRBD2 many TRBV20-1 SAREGVAGGSNNEQF
TRBJ2-5 TRBD1 . TRBV5-6 ASSLDRGQGGKWETQY
TRBJ2-2 . many TRBV28 ASSSFGPRNTGELF
TRBJ2-1 TRBD2 many TRBV7-3 ASSDPAGGGSYNEQF
TRBJ2-3 . many TRBV5-6 ASSLRGGEGTDTQY
TRBJ2-5 TRBD1 many TRBV12-3/TRBV12-4 ASRATGEETQY